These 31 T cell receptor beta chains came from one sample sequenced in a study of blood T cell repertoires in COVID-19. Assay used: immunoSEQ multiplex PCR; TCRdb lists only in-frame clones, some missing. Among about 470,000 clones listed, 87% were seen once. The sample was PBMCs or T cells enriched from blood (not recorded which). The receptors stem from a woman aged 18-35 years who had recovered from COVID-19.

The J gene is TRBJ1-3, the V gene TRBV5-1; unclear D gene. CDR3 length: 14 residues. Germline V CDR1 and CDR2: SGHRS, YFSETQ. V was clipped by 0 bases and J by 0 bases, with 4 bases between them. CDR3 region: CASSLDFSGNTIYF. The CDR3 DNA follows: TGCGCCAGCAGCTTGGACTTCTCTGGAAACACCATATATTTT.

The CDR3 nucleotides are TGTGCCAGCAGCTCCAGAGGGACTGAAGCTTTCTTT. Its translation is CASSSRGTEAFF. The V gene is TRBV5-8, the J gene TRBJ1-1; no reliable D call. CDR1 and CDR2 (germline): SGHTS, YDEGEE. Trimming stripped 3 bases from V and 5 bases from J, with 8 bases between. The CDR3 contains 12 residues.

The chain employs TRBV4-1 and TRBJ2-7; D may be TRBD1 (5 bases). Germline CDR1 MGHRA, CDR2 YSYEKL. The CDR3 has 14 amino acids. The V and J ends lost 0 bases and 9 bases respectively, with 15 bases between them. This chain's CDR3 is CASSQDMVGRGQYF. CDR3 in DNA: TGCGCCAGCAGCCAAGATATGGTGGGGCGAGGGCAGTACTTC.

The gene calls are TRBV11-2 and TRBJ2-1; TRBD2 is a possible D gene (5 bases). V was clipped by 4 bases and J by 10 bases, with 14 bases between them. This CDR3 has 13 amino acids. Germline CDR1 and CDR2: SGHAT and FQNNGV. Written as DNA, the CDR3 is TGTGCCAGCAGCTCGTACCCTCGCGGGGAGCAGTTCTTC. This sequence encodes CASSSYPRGEQFF.

The CDR3 spells CAWSGLAGNRSYNEQFF. CDR3 DNA sequence: TGTGCCTGGAGTGGACTAGCGGGGAATAGATCCTACAATGAGCAGTTCTTC. J is TRBJ2-1 and V is TRBV30; 11 bases align to TRBD2. CDR1 GTSNPN and CDR2 SVGIG come from the germline V gene (reference sequence). The CDR3 length is 17 residues. V shed 1 base and J 1 base; nucleotides not matched to a gene: 6.

CDR3 nucleotides: TGTGCCAGCAGTTTACGGGTGAGCTCCTACAATGAGCAGTTCTTC. It specifies CASSLRVSSYNEQFF. This chain links TRBV27 with TRBJ2-1, with D unresolved. CDR3 length: 15 residues. The germline V and J ends were trimmed by 2 bases and 0 bases, with 8 bases remaining between them. The germline CDR1 and CDR2 sequences are MNHEY and SMNVEV (reference sequence).

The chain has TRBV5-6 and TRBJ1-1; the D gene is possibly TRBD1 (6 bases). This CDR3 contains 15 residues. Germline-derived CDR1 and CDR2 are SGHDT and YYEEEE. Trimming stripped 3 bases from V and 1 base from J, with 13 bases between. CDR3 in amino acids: CASSSSRGANTEAFF. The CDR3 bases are TGTGCCAGCAGCTCCTCCAGGGGAGCGAACACTGAAGCTTTCTTT.

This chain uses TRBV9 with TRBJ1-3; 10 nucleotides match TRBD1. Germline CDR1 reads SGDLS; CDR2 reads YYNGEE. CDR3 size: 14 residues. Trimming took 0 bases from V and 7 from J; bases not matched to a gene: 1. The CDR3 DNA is TGTGCCAGCAGCGTAGGGGACAGGGGTAACACCATATATTTT. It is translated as CASSVGDRGNTIYF.

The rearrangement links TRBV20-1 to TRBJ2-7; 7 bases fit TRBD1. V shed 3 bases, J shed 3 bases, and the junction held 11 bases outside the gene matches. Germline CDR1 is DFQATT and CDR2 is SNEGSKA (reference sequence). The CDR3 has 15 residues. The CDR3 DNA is TGCAGTGCTAGTACCTCCGGGACAGATCTCTACGAGCAGTACTTC. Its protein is CSASTSGTDLYEQYF.

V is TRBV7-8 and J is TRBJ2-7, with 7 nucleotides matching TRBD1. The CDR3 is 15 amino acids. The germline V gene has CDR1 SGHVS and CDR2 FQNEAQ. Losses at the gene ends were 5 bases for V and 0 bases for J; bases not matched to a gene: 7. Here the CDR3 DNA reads TGTGCCAGCAGCCCACCGGGACAGTTCTCCTACGAGCAGTACTTC. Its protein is CASSPPGQFSYEQYF.

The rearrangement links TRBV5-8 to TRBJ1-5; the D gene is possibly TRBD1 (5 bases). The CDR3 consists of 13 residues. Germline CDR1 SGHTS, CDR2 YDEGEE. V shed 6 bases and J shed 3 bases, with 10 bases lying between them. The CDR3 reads CASNQGNNQPQHF. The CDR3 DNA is TGTGCCAGCAACCAGGGTAACAATCAGCCCCAGCATTTT.

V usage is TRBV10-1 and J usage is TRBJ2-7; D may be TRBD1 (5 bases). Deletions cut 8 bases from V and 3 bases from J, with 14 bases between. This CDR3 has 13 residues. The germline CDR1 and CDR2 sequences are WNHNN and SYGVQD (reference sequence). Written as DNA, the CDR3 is TGCGCCAGCCTACTGACAGCCTACTACGAGCAGTACTTC. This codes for CASLLTAYYEQYF.

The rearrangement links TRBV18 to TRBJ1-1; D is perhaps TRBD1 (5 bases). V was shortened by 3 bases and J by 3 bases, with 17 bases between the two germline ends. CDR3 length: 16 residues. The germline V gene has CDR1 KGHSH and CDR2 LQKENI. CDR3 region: CASSPAGMLGDTEAFF. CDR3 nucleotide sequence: TGTGCCAGCTCACCGGCAGGGATGTTGGGTGACACTGAAGCTTTCTTT.

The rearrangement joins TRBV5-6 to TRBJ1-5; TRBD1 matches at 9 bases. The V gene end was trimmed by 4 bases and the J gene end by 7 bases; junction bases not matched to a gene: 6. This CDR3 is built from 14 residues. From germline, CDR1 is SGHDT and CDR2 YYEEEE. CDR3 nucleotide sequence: TGTGCCAGCAGCCGTAGACAGGGGGGCCAGCCCCAGCATTTT. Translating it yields CASSRRQGGQPQHF.

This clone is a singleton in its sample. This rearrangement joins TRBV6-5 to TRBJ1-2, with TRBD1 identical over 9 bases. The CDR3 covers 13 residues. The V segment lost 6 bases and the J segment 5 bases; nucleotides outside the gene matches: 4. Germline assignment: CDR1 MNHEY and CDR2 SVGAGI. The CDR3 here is CASRDRGVYGYTF. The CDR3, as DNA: TGTGCCAGCAGGGACAGGGGAGTTTATGGCTACACCTTC.

The CDR3 DNA sequence: TGTGCCAGCAGCTTACACGCCGGGACAGGGGGAAACACCATATATTTT. It is translated as CASSLHAGTGGNTIYF. V and J are TRBV5-4 and TRBJ1-3; TRBD1 agrees at 9 bases. The CDR3 is 16 residues long. From germline, CDR1 is SGHNT and CDR2 YYREEE (reference sequence). With V trimmed by 2 bases and J by 4 bases, 7 bases remained unmatched. Combining the CDR3 with reference TRBV5-4 and TRBJ1-3 gives the whole variable domain ETGVTQSPTHLIKTRGQQVTLRCSSQSGHNTVSWYQQALGQGPQFIFQYYREEENGRGNFPPRFSGLQFPNYSSELNVNALELDDSALYLCASSLHAGTGGNTIYFGEGSWLTVV.

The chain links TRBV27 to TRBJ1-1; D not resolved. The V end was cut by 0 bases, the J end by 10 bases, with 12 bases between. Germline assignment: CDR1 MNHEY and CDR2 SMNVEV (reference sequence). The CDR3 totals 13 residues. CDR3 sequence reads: CASSLSPPGGAFF. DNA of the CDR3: TGTGCCAGCAGTTTATCCCCCCCAGGAGGAGCTTTCTTT.

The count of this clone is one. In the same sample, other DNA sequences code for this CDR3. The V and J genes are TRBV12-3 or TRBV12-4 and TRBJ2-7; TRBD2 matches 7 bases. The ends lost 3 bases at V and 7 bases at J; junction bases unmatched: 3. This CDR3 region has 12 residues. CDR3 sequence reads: CASSFGGLEQYF. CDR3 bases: TGTGCCAGCAGTTTTGGGGGACTAGAGCAGTACTTC.

CDR3 coding DNA: TGTGCCATCAGTCCTGGACAGGGAGGTTGGGGGAACACTGAAGCTTTCTTT. It codes for CAISPGQGGWGNTEAFF. V and J are TRBV10-3 and TRBJ1-1; 8 positions agree with TRBD1. This CDR3 contains 17 residues. The trim removed 5 bases at V and 1 base at J, leaving 12 bases unmatched. Germline V CDR1 and CDR2: ENHRY, SYGVKD.

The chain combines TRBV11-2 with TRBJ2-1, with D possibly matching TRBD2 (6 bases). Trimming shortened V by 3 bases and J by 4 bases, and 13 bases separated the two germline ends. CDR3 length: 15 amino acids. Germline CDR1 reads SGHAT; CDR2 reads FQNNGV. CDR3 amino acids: CASSLEGSLYNEQFF. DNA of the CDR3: TGTGCCAGCAGCTTGGAGGGATCTTTATACAATGAGCAGTTCTTC.

CDR3 sequence: CASSGEGNEKLFF. DNA for the CDR3: TGTGCCAGCTCAGGGGAAGGAAACGAAAAACTGTTTTTT. This chain connects TRBV3-1 (or the pseudogene TRBV3-2) to TRBJ1-4, with D tentatively TRBD1 (6 bases). Germline V gene data show CDR1 as LGHDT and CDR2 as YNNKEL (reference sequence). Between the trimmed V and J ends, which lost 8 bases and 8 bases, there was a span of 15 bases. The CDR3 loop spans 13 amino acids.

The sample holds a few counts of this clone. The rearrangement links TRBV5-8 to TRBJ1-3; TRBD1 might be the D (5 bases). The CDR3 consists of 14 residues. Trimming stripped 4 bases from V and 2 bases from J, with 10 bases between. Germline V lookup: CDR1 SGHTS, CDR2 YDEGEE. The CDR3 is CASSLGRAGNTIYF. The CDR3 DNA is TGTGCCAGCAGCCTGGGACGGGCTGGAAACACCATATATTTT.

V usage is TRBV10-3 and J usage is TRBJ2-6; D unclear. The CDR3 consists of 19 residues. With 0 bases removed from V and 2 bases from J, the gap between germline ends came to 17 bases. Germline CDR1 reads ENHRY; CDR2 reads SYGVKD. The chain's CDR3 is CAISESNILVRTGANVLTF. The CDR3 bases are TGTGCCATCAGTGAGTCGAACATTCTGGTCCGTACTGGGGCCAACGTCCTGACTTTC.

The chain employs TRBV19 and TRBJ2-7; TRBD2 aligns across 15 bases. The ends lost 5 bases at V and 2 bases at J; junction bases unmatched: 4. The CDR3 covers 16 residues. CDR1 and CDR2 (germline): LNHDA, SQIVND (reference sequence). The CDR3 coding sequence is TGTGCCAGTAGTTCGGGACTAGCGGGGGGACCCTACGAGCAGTACTTC. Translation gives CASSSGLAGGPYEQYF.

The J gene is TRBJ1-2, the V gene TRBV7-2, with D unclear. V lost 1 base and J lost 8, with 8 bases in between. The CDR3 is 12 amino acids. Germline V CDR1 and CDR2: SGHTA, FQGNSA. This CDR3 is CASSLDQAGYTF. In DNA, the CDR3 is TGTGCCAGCAGCTTAGATCAGGCAGGCTACACCTTC.

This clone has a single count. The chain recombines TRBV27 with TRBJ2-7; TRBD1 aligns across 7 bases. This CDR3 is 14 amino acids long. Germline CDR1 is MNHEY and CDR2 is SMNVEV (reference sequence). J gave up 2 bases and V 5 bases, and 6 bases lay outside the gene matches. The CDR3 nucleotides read TGTGCCAGCAGTCCGGAGACAGGGACCTACGAGCAGTACTTC. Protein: CASSPETGTYEQYF.

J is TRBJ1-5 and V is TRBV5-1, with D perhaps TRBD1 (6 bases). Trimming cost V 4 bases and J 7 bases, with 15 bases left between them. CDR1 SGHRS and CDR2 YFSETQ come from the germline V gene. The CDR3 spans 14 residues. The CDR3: CASSLTGSGQPQHF. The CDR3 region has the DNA TGCGCCAGCAGCCTGACAGGTTCAGGGCAGCCCCAGCATTTT.

The CDR3 is CASSPVGASDSPLHF. For the CDR3, the DNA is TGTGCCAGCAGCCCCGTGGGGGCGTCCGATTCACCCCTCCACTTT. The chain carries TRBV7-9 and TRBJ1-6; D is possibly TRBD1 (6 bases). This CDR3 region has 15 residues. The germline gives CDR1 SEHNR, CDR2 FQNEAQ (reference sequence). Trimming cost V 5 bases and J 8 bases, with 16 bases left between them.

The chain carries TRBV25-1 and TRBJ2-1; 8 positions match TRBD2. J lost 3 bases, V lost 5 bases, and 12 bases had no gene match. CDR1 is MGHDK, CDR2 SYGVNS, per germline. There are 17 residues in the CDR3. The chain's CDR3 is CASSNSGGPEVYNEQFF. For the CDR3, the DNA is TGTGCCAGCAGTAACAGCGGGGGTCCTGAGGTCTACAATGAGCAGTTCTTC. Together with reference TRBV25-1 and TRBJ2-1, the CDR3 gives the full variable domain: EADIYQTPRYLVIGTGKKITLECSQTMGHDKMYWYQQDPGMELHLIHYSYGVNSTEKGDLSSESTVSRIRTEHFPLTLESARPSHTSQYLCASSNSGGPEVYNEQFFGPGTRLTVL.

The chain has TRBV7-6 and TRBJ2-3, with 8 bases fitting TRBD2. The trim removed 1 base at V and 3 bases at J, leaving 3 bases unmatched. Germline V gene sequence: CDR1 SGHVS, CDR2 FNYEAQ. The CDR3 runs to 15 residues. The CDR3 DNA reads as TGTGCCAGCAGCTTAGTTGGCGGGGGGACAGATACGCAGTATTTT. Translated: CASSLVGGGTDTQYF.

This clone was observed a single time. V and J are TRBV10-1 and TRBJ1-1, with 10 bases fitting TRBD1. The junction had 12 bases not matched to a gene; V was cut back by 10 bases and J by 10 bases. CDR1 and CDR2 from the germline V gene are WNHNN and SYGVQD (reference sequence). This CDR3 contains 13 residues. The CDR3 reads CATRGGQGIGAFF. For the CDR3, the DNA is TGCGCCACGCGGGGGGGACAGGGGATTGGAGCTTTCTTT.